This paragraph reports one TCR beta chain. These data belong to a study of blood T cell repertoires in COVID-19. About the study: The origin of the acute and convalescent COVID-19 samples was the United States, Italy and Spain.

The assay was immunoSEQ multiplex PCR, and TCRdb's table has in-frame clones only and misses some. The sample carries 310,000 or so clones, around 90% recorded once. This CDR3 has 12 residues. V lost 1 base and J 8 bases, leaving 6 bases between the germline ends. From germline, CDR1 is MGHRA and CDR2 YSYEKL. This sequence originates from a man between 70 and 80 years old with acute or convalescent COVID-19. Sequencing input: peripheral blood. The chain combines TRBV4-1 with TRBJ2-1; D remains ambiguous. For the CDR3, the DNA is TGCGCCAGCAGCCAAGGAGCATATGAGCAGTTCTTC. This translates into CASSQGAYEQFF.